This T cell receptor (beta chain) was observed in a study of OX40 agonist ivuxolimab in advanced cancers. Study-wide context: Three patients, one with hepatocellular carcinoma and two with cutaneous melanoma, achieved partial responses. Findings and caveats of the study: More expanded clones were seen, on average, in CD8+ T cells than in CD4+. No antigen was identified for the clonally expanded peripheral T cells.

As regards this clone: Its target is not known.

The method was immunoSEQ multiplex PCR; TCRdb's version includes in-frame clones alone and lacks a portion of them. The sample lists some 43,000 clones; about nine tenths were seen once. The sequence came from an adult with an advanced solid tumor such as melanoma, head and neck, liver or kidney cancer. The sequencing here drew on CD4+ or CD8+ T cells sorted from blood, taken in a trial of the OX40 agonist ivuxolimab.

The CDR3 here is CAWSGGSETQYF. For the CDR3, the DNA is TGTGCCTGGAGTGGTGGATCGGAGACCCAGTACTTC. The chain uses TRBV30 and TRBJ2-5; D is undetermined. The CDR3 totals 12 residues. Trimming left V 1 base short and J 5 bases short, with 8 bases between. Germline assignment: CDR1 GTSNPN and CDR2 SVGIG (reference sequence).